A single T cell receptor beta chain is shown here with its context. Its antigen is undetermined. The Oncomine TCR Beta short-read assay was applied to DNA of cultured CD4+ T cells. TCRdb reprocessed the PCR reads with MiXCR, giving one entry per CDR3 protein. The sample gives 20,000 to 25,000 distinct CDR3 sequences, 46% of which show up once; approximately 13% is in the top ten. This entry belongs to a study of vaccination and CD4 T cells after COVID-19. Germline CDR1 KGHDR, CDR2 SFDVKD. Trimming removed 10 bases at V and 4 bases at J, with 15 bases between. This CDR3 comprises 13 residues. Noted time point: late sampling 161 to 241 days after vaccination in three convalescent patients. The treatment is: roughly ten-day PBMC culture with coronavirus spike peptide pools or control peptides (ViraFEST assay). Via ViraFEST, peptide pools expanded antigen-specific T cells before TCR sequencing.

The chain carries TRBV24-1 and TRBJ2-5; D may match TRBD1 or TRBD2 (7 bases each). This clonotype was obtained from a human donor who had recovered from COVID-19. Sample: CD4+ T cells from blood, cultured in vitro, taken about 7 months after SARS-CoV-2 vaccination. The chain's CDR3 is CATGGAGGETQYF. DNA for the CDR3: TGTGCCACGGGAGGGGCAGGGGGAGAGACCCAGTACTTC.